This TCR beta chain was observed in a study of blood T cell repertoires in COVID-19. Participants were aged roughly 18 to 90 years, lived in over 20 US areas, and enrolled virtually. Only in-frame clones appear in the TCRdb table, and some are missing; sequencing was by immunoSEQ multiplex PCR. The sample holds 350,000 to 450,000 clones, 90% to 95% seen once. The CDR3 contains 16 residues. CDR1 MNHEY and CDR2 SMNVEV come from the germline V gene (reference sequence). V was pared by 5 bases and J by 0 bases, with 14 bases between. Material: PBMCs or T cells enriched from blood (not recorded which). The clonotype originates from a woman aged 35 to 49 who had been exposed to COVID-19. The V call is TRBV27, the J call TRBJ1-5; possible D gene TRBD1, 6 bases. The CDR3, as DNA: TGTGCCAGCAGTCCCACCCAGGGGTCTAGCAATCAGCCCCAGCATTTT. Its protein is CASSPTQGSSNQPQHF.